This TCR beta chain was sequenced for a study of shared clonotypes between healthy human individuals. Study-level points and caveats: Estimated richness values were generally larger in naive subsets than in memory subsets. Rarefaction showed that sequencing of sorted subsets was incomplete (despite large depth).

The donors, healthy adults who were HIV-negative, had experienced no recent acute infections or vaccinations. CD4+ cells underwent separation, giving CD45RA+ naive and CD45RA-negative memory subsets. Here immunoSEQ multiplex PCR was the method, and the copy in TCRdb shows in-frame clones only, minus some. The sample contains about a million clones, around 74% of which appear only once. About this clone itself: What it recognizes is unknown.

This clonotype originated in a man between 18 and 29 years old in good health. The sequenced sample consisted of memory CD4+ T cells sorted from blood. Subset here: CD45RA-negative fraction.

For the CDR3, the DNA is TGTGCCAGCAGTGAAGCGCTTCTTGGGTATGGGTCACCCCTCCACTTT. Its translation is CASSEALLGYGSPLHF. The chain combines TRBV6-1 with TRBJ1-6, with unresolved D. Looked up from germline, CDR1 is MNHNS and CDR2 is SASEGT. V was trimmed by 0 bases and J by 10 bases, leaving 16 bases between them. The CDR3 covers 16 residues.